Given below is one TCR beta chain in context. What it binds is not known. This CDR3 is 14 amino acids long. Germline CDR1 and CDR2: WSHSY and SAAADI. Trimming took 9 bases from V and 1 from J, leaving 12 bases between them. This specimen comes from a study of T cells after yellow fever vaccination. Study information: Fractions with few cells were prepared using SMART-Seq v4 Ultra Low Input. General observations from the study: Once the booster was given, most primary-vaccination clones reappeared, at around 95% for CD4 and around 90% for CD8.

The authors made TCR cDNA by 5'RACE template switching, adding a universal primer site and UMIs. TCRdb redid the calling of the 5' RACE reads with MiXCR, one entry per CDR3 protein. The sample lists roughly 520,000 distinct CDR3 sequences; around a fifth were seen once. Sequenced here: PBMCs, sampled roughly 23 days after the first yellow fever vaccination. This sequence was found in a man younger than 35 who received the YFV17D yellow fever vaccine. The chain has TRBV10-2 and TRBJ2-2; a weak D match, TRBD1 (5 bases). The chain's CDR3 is CASYRGLNTGELFF. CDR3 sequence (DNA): TGCGCCAGTTATAGGGGTTTGAACACCGGGGAGCTGTTTTTT.